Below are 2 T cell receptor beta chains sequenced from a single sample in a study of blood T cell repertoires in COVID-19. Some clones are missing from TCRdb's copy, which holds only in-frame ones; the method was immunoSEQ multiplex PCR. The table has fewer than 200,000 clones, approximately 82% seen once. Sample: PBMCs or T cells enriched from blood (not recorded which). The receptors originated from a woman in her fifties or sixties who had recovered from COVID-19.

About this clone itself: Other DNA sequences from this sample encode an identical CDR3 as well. The chain's CDR3 is CASSYSSNTEAFF. In nucleotides, the CDR3 is TGTGCCAGCAGTTACTCGAGTAACACTGAAGCTTTCTTT. The chain employs TRBV6-5 and TRBJ1-1, with D unclear. Looked up from germline, CDR1 is MNHEY and CDR2 is SVGAGI. V was trimmed by 0 bases and J by 2 bases, leaving 4 bases between them. CDR3 size: 13 residues.

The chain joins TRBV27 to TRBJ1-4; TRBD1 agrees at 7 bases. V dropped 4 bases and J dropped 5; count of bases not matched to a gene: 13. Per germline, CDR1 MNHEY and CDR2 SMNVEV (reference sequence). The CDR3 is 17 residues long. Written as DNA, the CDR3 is TGTGCCAGCAGTTCGTGGGACAGTGAGACGAAAAATGAAAAACTGTTTTTT. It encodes CASSSWDSETKNEKLFF.